The 21 T cell receptor beta chains reported below all come from one sample, sequenced in a study of coeliac disease (dated by TCRdb to between 2022 and 2023). Library preparation employed the immunoSEQ multiplex PCR assay. The table was pulled from immuneACCESS by TCRdb, which kept in-frame rearrangements only. Such tables lose some clones; where checked, under half of the loss comes from unresolved V genes, and the rest has no known cause. In this sample the table shows 3,500 to 4,500 clones, approximately 60% of which occur a single time. Approximately 7.5% of the sample is in the top ten clones. The specimen sequenced was intraepithelial lymphocytes from the gut. The cell subset or site label corresponds to: intraepithelial cell (IEC) fraction of small intestinal biopsy. All receptors derive from a woman under 30 with active celiac disease.

The CDR3 region is CASSVSYRGLSYNEQFF. The CDR3, as DNA: TGTGCCAGCAGCGTCTCCTACAGGGGGCTCTCCTACAATGAGCAGTTCTTC. The rearrangement joins TRBV9 to TRBJ2-1; 9 bases fit TRBD1. The V gene end was trimmed by 2 bases and the J gene end by 0 bases; junction bases not matched to a gene: 6. CDR1 SGDLS and CDR2 YYNGEE come from the germline V gene. This CDR3 is built from 17 residues.

The J gene is TRBJ2-7, the V gene TRBV19; the match to TRBD1 covers 8 bases. Germline V CDR1 and CDR2: LNHDA, SQIVND (reference sequence). The CDR3 is 13 amino acids. J gave up 5 bases and V 4 bases, and 4 bases lay outside the gene matches. The DNA of the CDR3 is TGTGCCAGTAGTACGACAGGGGACAACGAGCAGTACTTC. Its translation is CASSTTGDNEQYF.

J is TRBJ2-6 and V is TRBV6-1; D is unresolved. Between the trimmed V and J ends, which lost 1 base and 0 bases, there was a span of 10 bases. The CDR3 length is 17 residues. Germline CDR1 and CDR2: MNHNS and SASEGT. CDR3 DNA: TGTGCCAGCAGTGAAGGGCGACAAATCTCTGGGGCCAACGTCCTGACTTTC. Protein product: CASSEGRQISGANVLTF.

This clone was detected once. The V gene is TRBV29-1, the J gene TRBJ2-7; possible D gene TRBD2, 7 bases. There are 15 residues in the CDR3. Per the germline V gene, CDR1 is SQVTM and CDR2 is ANQGSEA. The germline V and J ends were trimmed by 4 bases and 1 base, with 17 bases remaining between them. CDR3 sequence: CSVGGGASESYEQYF. Written as DNA, the CDR3 is TGCAGCGTTGGTGGGGGGGCTAGCGAGTCCTACGAGCAGTACTTC.

This clone was observed a handful of times. The chain combines TRBV5-1 with TRBJ1-1; 9 positions agree with TRBD1. The trim removed 4 bases at V and 8 bases at J, leaving 9 bases unmatched. The CDR3 runs to 14 residues. Per germline, CDR1 SGHRS and CDR2 YFSETQ. Here the CDR3 DNA reads TGCGCCAGCAGCCAAATTCCCGGGACAGGGGAAGCTTTCTTT. The encoded protein is CASSQIPGTGEAFF.

V gene TRBV6-5 combines with J gene TRBJ1-6; D is unresolved. The V gene lost 5 bases and the J gene lost 8 bases, with 16 bases spanning the gap. The CDR3 extends over 15 amino acids. In germline, CDR1 is MNHEY, CDR2 SVGAGI. The CDR3 region has the DNA TGTGCCAGCAGTGGCGGGTTGGGCGGTGATTCACCCCTCCACTTT. As protein: CASSGGLGGDSPLHF.

V is TRBV19 and J is TRBJ1-5; 8 nucleotides align to TRBD1. CDR1 is LNHDA, CDR2 SQIVND, per germline (reference sequence). Trimming at V came to 5 bases and at J to 6 bases, leaving 6 bases not matched to a gene. CDR3 length: 14 residues. The CDR3 nucleotides read TGTGCCAGTAGTCACAGGGGGATACGTCAGCCCCAGCATTTT. Amino acids: CASSHRGIRQPQHF.

The genes are TRBV7-9 and TRBJ1-4, with 7 bases lining up with TRBD1. Trimming at V came to 1 base and at J to 4 bases, leaving 3 bases not matched to a gene. CDR1 and CDR2 from the germline V gene are SEHNR and FQNEAQ (reference sequence). The CDR3 is 15 residues long. CDR3: CASSLVTGSNEKLFF. The CDR3 DNA reads TGTGCCAGCAGCTTAGTGACAGGGAGTAATGAAAAACTGTTTTTT.

This chain uses TRBV4-1 with TRBJ1-1; tentatively, D is TRBD1 (5 bases). The CDR3 runs 14 residues. The germline gives CDR1 MGHRA, CDR2 YSYEKL. The germline V and J ends were trimmed by 4 bases and 5 bases, with 14 bases remaining between them. CDR3 amino acids: CASSLGTGGTEAFF. CDR3 DNA sequence: TGCGCCAGCAGCCTTGGGACGGGGGGTACTGAAGCTTTCTTT.

The chain has TRBV30 and TRBJ2-1; D is uncertain. Deletions cut 5 bases from V and 9 bases from J, with 11 bases between. Per germline, CDR1 GTSNPN and CDR2 SVGIG (reference sequence). The CDR3 sequence is 11 residues long. CDR3 bases: TGTGCCTGGGCCCGAGGTCCTGAGCAGTTCTTC. Its protein product is CAWARGPEQFF.

By share, this clone ranks as medium-sized. This chain links TRBV30 with TRBJ2-5; tentatively, D is TRBD2 (7 bases). V gave up 4 bases and J gave up 5 bases, with 17 bases separating them. Per the germline V gene, CDR1 is GTSNPN and CDR2 is SVGIG (reference sequence). This CDR3 comprises 14 residues. DNA of the CDR3: TGTGCCTGGACCCCAGGGAGGGGGAGGGAGACCCAGTACTTC. It codes for CAWTPGRGRETQYF.

The CDR3 loop reads CASRPPGVPNTGELFF. CDR3 nucleotides: TGCGCCAGCCGACCCCCGGGGGTCCCGAACACCGGGGAGCTGTTTTTT. The rearrangement uses TRBV23-1 and TRBJ2-2; a weak D match, TRBD2 (6 bases). TRBV23-1 carries the ORF label, with uncertain function. CDR3 size: 16 residues. With 8 bases removed from V and 0 bases from J, the gap between germline ends came to 16 bases.

This clone came up a few times. The rearrangement links TRBV11-2 to TRBJ1-2, with D tentatively TRBD1 (6 bases). Trimming cost V 1 base and J 5 bases, with 20 bases left between them. The CDR3 length is 17 residues. CDR1 and CDR2 from the germline V gene are SGHAT and FQNNGV. CDR3 nucleotides: TGTGCCAGCAGCTTAGGGACAGTAAGGGTAGGAAGTTATGGCTACACCTTC. Protein: CASSLGTVRVGSYGYTF.

This clone is categorized as medium-sized. This chain joins TRBV2 and TRBJ2-5; TRBD2 agrees at 9 bases. Trimming cost V 6 bases and J 1 base; bases outside gene matches: 15. The CDR3 has 18 residues. Per germline, CDR1 SNHLY and CDR2 FYNNEI. CDR3 bases: TGTGCCAGCAGCCGACTTCGAGGAGCGGGAGGCACCCAAGAGACCCAGTACTTC. Translation: CASSRLRGAGGTQETQYF.

The chain joins TRBV13 to TRBJ1-1; D is ambiguous. The CDR3 covers 12 residues. Germline loops: CDR1 PRHDT, CDR2 FYEKMQ (reference sequence). The ends were cut back, 3 bases at V and 2 bases at J, with 4 bases in the middle. CDR3 region: CASSFLNTEAFF. CDR3 in DNA: TGTGCCAGCAGCTTCCTTAACACTGAAGCTTTCTTT.

The chain is built from TRBV28 and TRBJ2-3; the match to TRBD2 covers 7 bases. From germline, CDR1 is MDHEN and CDR2 SYDVKM. This CDR3 contains 15 residues. J was trimmed by 5 bases and V by 0 bases; bases with no gene match: 5. This chain's CDR3 is CASSLWSGVGDTQYF. In DNA form, the CDR3 reads TGTGCCAGCAGTTTATGGAGCGGGGTAGGAGATACGCAGTATTTT.

This chain connects TRBV2 to TRBJ2-7, with D perhaps TRBD1 (6 bases). CDR1 SNHLY and CDR2 FYNNEI come from the germline V gene. CDR3 length: 16 residues. Trimming cost V 6 bases and J 2 bases, with 20 bases left between them. The CDR3 is CASRGQTGTLTYEQYF. CDR3 nucleotides: TGTGCCAGCAGGGGTCAAACCGGGACACTTACCTACGAGCAGTACTTC.

The table lists this clone with a few counts. The chain links TRBV29-1 to TRBJ2-7; D may be TRBD2 (5 bases). Germline V lookup: CDR1 SQVTM, CDR2 ANQGSEA. This CDR3 contains 12 residues. V lost 8 bases, J lost 4 bases, and 15 bases lay in between. DNA for the CDR3: TGCAGCATTAGACAAGCGGCATACGAGCAGTACTTC. Its protein product is CSIRQAAYEQYF.

By proportion, this clone is medium-sized. The chain uses TRBV30 and TRBJ1-2, with 9 bases matching TRBD1. V trimming: 3 bases; J trimming: 8 bases; junction bases outside the gene matches: 4. The germline V gene has CDR1 GTSNPN and CDR2 SVGIG (reference sequence). There are 12 residues in the CDR3. CDR3 sequence (DNA): TGTGCCTGGAGGGGACAGGGCCACGGCTACACCTTC. It yields the protein CAWRGQGHGYTF.

V and J are TRBV10-3 and TRBJ1-5; no clear D. Germline V gene data show CDR1 as ENHRY and CDR2 as SYGVKD. Between the trimmed V and J ends, which lost 0 bases and 7 bases, there was a span of 10 bases. The CDR3 has 14 residues. The CDR3 protein is CAISESNRVQPQHF. The CDR3 DNA follows: TGTGCCATCAGTGAGTCGAACCGGGTCCAGCCCCAGCATTTT.

J is TRBJ1-1 and V is TRBV19; D gene unclear. Germline V gene data show CDR1 as LNHDA and CDR2 as SQIVND (reference sequence). This CDR3 is 12 amino acids long. Between the trimmed V and J ends, which lost 3 bases and 5 bases, there was a span of 7 bases. As DNA, the CDR3 is TGTGCCAGTAGTATTGAGGAGACTGAAGCTTTCTTT. Its translation: CASSIEETEAFF.